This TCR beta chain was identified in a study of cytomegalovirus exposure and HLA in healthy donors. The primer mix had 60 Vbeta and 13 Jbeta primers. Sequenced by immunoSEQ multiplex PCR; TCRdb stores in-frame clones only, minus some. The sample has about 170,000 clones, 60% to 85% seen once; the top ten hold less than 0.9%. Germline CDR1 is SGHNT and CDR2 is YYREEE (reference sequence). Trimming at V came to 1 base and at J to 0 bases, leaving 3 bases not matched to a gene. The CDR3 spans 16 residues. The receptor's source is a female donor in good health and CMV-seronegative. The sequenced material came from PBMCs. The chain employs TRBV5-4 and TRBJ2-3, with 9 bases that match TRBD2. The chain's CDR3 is CASSLWGLASTDTQYF. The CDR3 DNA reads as TGTGCCAGCAGCTTGTGGGGACTAGCTAGCACAGATACGCAGTATTTT. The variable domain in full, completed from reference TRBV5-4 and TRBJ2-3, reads ETGVTQSPTHLIKTRGQQVTLRCSSQSGHNTVSWYQQALGQGPQFIFQYYREEENGRGNFPPRFSGLQFPNYSSELNVNALELDDSALYLCASSLWGLASTDTQYFGPGTRLTVL.